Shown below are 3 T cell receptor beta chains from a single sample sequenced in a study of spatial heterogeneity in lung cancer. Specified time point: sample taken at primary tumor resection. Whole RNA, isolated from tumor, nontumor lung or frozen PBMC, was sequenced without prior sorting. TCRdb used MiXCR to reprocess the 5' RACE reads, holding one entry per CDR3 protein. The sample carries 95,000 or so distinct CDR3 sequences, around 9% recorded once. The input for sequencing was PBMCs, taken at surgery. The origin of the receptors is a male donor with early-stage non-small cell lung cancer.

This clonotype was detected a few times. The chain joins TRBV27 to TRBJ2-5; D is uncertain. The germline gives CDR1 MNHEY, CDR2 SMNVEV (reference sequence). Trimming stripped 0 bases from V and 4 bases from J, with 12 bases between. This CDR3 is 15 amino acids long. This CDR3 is CASSLSFLTSETQYF. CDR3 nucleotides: TGTGCCAGCAGTTTATCGTTTTTGACCTCAGAGACCCAGTACTTC.

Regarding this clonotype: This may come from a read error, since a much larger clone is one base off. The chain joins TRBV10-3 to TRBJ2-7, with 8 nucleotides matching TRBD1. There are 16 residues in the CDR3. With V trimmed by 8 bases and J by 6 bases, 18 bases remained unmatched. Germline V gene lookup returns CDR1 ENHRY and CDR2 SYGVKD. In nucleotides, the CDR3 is TGTGCCATCGGCCCTGGACAGGGTGGAACTCTTTTCGAGCAGTACTTC. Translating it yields CAIGPGQGGTLFEQYF.

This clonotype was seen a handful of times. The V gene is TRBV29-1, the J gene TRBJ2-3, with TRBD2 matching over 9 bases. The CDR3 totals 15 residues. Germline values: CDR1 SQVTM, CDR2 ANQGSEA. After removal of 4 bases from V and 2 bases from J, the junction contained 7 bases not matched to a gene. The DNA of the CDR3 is TGCAGCGTTGCAGAAGCGGGAGGCGACACAGATACGCAGTATTTT. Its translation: CSVAEAGGDTDTQYF.